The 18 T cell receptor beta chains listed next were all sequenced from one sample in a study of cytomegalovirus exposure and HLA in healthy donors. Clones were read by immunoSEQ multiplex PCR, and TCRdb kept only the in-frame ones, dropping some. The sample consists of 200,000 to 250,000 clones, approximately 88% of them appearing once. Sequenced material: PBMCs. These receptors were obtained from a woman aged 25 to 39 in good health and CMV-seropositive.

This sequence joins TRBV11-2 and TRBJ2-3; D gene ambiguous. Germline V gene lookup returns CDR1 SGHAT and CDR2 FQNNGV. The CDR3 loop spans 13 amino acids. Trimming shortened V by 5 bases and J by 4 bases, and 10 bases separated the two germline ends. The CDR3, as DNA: TGTGCCAGCAGCCGAACTCTAGCAGATACGCAGTATTTT. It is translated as CASSRTLADTQYF.

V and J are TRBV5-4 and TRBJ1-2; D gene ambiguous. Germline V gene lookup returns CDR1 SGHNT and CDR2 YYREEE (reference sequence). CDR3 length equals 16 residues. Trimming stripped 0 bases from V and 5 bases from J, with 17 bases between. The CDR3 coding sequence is TGTGCCAGCAGCTTGGGGCTGGACTTGATTTTTTATGGCTACACCTTC. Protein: CASSLGLDLIFYGYTF.

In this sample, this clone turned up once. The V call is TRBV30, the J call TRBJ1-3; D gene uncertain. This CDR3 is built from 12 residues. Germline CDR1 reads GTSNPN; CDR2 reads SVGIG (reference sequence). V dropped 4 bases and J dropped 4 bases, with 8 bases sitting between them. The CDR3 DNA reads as TGTGCCTGGAATACGGTGGGAAACACCATATATTTT. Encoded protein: CAWNTVGNTIYF.

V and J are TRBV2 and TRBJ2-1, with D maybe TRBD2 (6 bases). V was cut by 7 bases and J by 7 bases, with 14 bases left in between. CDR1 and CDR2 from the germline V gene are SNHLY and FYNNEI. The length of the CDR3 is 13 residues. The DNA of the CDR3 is TGTGCCAGCAATCCACTGGGGGGAAATGAGCAGTTCTTC. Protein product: CASNPLGGNEQFF.

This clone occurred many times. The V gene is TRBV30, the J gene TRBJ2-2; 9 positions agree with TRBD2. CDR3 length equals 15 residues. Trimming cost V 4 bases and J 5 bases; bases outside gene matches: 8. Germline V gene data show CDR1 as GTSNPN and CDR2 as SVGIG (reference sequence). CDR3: CAWNVAGEVTGELFF. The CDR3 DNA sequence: TGTGCCTGGAACGTAGCGGGAGAAGTAACCGGGGAGCTGTTTTTT.

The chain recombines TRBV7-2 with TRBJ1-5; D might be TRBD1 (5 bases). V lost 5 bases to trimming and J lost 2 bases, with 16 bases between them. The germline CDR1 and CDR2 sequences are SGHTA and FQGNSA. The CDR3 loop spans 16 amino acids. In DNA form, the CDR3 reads TGTGCCAGCAGCCTTTTAATCGGGGCGGGCAATCAGCCCCAGCATTTT. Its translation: CASSLLIGAGNQPQHF.

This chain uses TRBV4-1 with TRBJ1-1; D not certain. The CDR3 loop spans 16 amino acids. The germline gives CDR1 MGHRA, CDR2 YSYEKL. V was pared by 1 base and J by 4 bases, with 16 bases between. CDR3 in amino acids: CASSQALGRRVTEAFF. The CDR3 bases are TGCGCCAGCAGCCAAGCCCTCGGCAGGAGGGTCACTGAAGCTTTCTTT.

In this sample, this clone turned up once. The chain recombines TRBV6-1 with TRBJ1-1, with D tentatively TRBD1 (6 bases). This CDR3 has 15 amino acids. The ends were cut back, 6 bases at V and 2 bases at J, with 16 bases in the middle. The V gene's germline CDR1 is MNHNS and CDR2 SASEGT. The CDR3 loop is CASRLQGGTNTEAFF. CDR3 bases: TGTGCCAGCAGGCTACAGGGAGGGACTAACACTGAAGCTTTCTTT.

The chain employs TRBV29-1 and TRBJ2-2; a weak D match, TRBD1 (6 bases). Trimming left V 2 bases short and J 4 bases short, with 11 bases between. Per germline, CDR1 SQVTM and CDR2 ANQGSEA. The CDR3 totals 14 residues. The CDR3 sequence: CSVERGSGTGELFF. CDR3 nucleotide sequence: TGCAGCGTTGAAAGGGGGAGTGGCACCGGGGAGCTGTTTTTT.

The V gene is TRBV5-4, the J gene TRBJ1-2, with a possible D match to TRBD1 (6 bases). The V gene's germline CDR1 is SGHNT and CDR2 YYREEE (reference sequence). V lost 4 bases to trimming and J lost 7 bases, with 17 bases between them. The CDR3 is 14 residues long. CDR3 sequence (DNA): TGTGCCAGCAGCGCACGAGGGGGGGCCTCTGGCTACACCTTC. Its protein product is CASSARGGASGYTF.

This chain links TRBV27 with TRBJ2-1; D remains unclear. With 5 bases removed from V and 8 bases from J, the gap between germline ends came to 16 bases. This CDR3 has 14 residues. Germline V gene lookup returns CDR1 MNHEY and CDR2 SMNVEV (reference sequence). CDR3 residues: CASSPLGGSDEQFF. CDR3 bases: TGTGCCAGCAGTCCCCTCGGCGGAAGCGATGAGCAGTTCTTC.

The CDR3 spells CASSAGGADTQYF. The CDR3 DNA is TGTGCCAGCAGTGCAGGGGGCGCAGATACGCAGTATTTT. The gene calls are TRBV25-1 and TRBJ2-3, with 8 bases lining up with TRBD1. The CDR3 has 13 amino acids. V trimming: 4 bases; J trimming: 4 bases; junction bases outside the gene matches: 1. Looked up from germline, CDR1 is MGHDK and CDR2 is SYGVNS.

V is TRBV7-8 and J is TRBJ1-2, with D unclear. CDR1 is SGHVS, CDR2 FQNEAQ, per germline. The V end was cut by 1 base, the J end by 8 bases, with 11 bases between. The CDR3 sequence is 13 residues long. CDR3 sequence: CASSLVLDVGYTF. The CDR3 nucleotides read TGTGCCAGCAGCTTAGTCCTGGATGTGGGCTACACCTTC.

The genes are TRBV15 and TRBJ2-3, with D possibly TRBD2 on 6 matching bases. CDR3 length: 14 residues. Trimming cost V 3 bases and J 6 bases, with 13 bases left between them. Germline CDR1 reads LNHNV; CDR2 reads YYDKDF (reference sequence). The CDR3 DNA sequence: TGTGCCACCAGCAGCGGGAGAGGAAGGGATACGCAGTATTTT. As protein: CATSSGRGRDTQYF.

This chain's CDR3 is CASSVDPGDRAEAFF. For the CDR3, the DNA is TGTGCCAGCAGCGTAGATCCAGGGGACAGGGCTGAAGCTTTCTTT. The chain couples TRBV9 to TRBJ1-1; 9 nucleotides line up with TRBD1. V lost 0 bases, J lost 6 bases, and 6 bases stayed unmatched. The CDR3 length is 15 residues. Per germline, CDR1 SGDLS and CDR2 YYNGEE.

CDR3 protein: CASSARSGTGGYNEQFF. Written as DNA, the CDR3 is TGTGCCAGCAGCGCTCGATCCGGGACAGGGGGATACAATGAGCAGTTCTTC. The V call is TRBV13, the J call TRBJ2-1, with 11 bases aligning to TRBD1. J lost 4 bases, V lost 5 bases, and 10 bases had no gene match. CDR1 and CDR2 from the germline V gene are PRHDT and FYEKMQ (reference sequence). This CDR3 spans 17 amino acids.

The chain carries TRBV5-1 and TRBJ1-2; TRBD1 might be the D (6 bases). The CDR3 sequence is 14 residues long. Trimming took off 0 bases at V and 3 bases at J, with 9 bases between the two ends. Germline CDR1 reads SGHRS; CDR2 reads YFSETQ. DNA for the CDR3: TGCGCCAGCAGCTTGGGACAGGCGCACTATGGCTACACCTTC. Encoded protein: CASSLGQAHYGYTF.

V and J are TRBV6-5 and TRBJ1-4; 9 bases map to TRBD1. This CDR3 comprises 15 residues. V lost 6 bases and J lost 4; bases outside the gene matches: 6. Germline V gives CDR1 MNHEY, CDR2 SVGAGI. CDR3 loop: CASSRTGANNEKLFF. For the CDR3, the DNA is TGTGCCAGCAGCCGGACAGGGGCAAATAATGAAAAACTGTTTTTT.